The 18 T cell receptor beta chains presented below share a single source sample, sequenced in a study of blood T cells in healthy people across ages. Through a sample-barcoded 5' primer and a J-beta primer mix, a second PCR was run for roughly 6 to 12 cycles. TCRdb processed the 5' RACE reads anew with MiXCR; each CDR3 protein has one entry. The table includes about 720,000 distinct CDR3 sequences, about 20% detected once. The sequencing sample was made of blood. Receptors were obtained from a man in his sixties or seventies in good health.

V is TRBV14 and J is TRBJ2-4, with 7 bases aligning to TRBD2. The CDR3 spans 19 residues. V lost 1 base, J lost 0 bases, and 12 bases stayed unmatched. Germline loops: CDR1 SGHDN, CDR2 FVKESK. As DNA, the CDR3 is TGTGCCAGCAGCCAAGCCACCGGAAGACTAGCTCTAGCCAAAAACATTCAGTACTTC. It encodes CASSQATGRLALAKNIQYF.

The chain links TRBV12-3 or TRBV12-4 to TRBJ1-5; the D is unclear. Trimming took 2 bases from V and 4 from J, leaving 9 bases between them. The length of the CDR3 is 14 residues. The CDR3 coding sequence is TGTGCCAGCAGTTTAAACTCGGGGAATCAGCCCCAGCATTTT. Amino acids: CASSLNSGNQPQHF.

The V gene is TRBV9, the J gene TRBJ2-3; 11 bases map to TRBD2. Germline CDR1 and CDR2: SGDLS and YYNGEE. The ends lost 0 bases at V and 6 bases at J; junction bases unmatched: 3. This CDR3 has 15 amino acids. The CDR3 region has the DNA TGTGCCAGCAGCGTAGAGGCTAGCGGGAGGGATACGCAGTATTTT. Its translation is CASSVEASGRDTQYF. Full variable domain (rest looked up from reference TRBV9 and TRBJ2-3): DSGVTQTPKHLITATGQRVTLRCSPRSGDLSVYWYQQSLDQGLQFLIQYYNGEERAKGNILERFSAQQFPDLHSELNLSSLELGDSALYFCASSVEASGRDTQYFGPGTRLTVL.

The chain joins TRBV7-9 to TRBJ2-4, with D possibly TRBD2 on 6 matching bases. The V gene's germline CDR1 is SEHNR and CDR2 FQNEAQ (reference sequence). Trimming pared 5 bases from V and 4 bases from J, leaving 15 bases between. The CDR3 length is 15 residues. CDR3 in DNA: TGTGCCAGCAGCCTGGGGGACTGGTTAAAAAACATTCAGTACTTC. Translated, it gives CASSLGDWLKNIQYF. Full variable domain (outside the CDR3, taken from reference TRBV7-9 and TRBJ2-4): DTGVSQNPRHKITKRGQNVTFRCDPISEHNRLYWYRQTLGQGPEFLTYFQNEAQLEKSRLLSDRFSAERPKGSFSTLEIQRTEQGDSAMYLCASSLGDWLKNIQYFGAGTRLSVL.

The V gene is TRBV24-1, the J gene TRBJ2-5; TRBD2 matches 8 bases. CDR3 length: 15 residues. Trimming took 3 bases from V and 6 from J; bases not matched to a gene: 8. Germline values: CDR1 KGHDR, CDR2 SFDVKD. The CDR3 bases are TGTGCCACCAGTGATGGGACTAGATTAGATAAGACCCAGTACTTC. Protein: CATSDGTRLDKTQYF.

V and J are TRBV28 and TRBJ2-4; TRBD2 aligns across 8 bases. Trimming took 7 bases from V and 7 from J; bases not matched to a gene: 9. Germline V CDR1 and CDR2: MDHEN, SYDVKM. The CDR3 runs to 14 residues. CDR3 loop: CASIPSSGGNIQYF. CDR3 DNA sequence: TGTGCCAGCATACCTTCGTCGGGAGGGAACATTCAGTACTTC.

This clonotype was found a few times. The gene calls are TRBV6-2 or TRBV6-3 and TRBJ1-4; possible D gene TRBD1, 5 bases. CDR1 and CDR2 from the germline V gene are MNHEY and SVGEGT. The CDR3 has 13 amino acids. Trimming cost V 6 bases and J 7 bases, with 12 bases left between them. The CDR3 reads CASSRQSGEKLFF. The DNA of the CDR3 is TGTGCCAGCAGCCGACAGTCGGGTGAAAAACTGTTTTTT.

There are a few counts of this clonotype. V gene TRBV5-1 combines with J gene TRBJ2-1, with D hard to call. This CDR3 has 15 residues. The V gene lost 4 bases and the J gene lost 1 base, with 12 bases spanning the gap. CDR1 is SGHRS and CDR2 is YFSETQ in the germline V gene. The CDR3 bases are TGCGCCAGCAGCCCCCAAGTGGGGTCCTACAATGAGCAGTTCTTC. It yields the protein CASSPQVGSYNEQFF.

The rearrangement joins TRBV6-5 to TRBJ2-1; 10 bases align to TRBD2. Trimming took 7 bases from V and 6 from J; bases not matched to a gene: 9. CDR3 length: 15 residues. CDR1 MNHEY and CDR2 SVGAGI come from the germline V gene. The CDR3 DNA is TGTGCCAGCACCAGAGCGGGAGGGTCGCCCAATGAGCAGTTCTTC. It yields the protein CASTRAGGSPNEQFF.

The CDR3 DNA reads TGTGCCAGCAGTTCGCTATACTGGACGGCTGTCTCTGGAAACACCATATATTTT. Its translation: CASSSLYWTAVSGNTIYF. V is TRBV28 and J is TRBJ1-3; D is uncertain. CDR1 MDHEN and CDR2 SYDVKM come from the germline V gene. V was trimmed by 4 bases and J by 0 bases, leaving 19 bases between them. The CDR3 totals 18 residues. Full variable domain (remainder filled in from reference TRBV28 and TRBJ1-3): DVKVTQSSRYLVKRTGEKVFLECVQDMDHENMFWYRQDPGLGLRLIYFSYDVKMKEKGDIPEGYSVSREKKERFSLILESASTNQTSMYLCASSSLYWTAVSGNTIYFGEGSWLTVV.

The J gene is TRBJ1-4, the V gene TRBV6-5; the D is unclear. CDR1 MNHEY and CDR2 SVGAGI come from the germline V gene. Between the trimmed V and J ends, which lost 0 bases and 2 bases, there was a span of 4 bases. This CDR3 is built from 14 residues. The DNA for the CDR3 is TGTGCCAGCAGTTACTCCGGGACTAATGAAAAACTGTTTTTT. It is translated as CASSYSGTNEKLFF.

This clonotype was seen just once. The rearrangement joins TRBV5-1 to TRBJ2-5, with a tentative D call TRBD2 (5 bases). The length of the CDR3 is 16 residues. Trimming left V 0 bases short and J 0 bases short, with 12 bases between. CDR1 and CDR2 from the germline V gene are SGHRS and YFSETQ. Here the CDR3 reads CASSLERGMYQETQYF. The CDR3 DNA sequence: TGCGCCAGCAGCTTGGAAAGAGGGATGTACCAAGAGACCCAGTACTTC.

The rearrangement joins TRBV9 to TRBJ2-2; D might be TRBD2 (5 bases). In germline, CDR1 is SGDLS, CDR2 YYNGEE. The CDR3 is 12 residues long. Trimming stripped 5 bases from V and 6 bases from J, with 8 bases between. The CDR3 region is CASRTRAGELFF. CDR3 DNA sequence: TGTGCCAGCAGGACGAGGGCCGGGGAGCTGTTTTTT.

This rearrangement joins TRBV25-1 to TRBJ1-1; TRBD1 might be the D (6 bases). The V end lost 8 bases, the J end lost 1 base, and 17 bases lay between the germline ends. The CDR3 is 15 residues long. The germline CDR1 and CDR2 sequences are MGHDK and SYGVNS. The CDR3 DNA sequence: TGTGCCAGCGGTGCCCTAACAGGGTCGAACACTGAAGCTTTCTTT. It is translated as CASGALTGSNTEAFF.

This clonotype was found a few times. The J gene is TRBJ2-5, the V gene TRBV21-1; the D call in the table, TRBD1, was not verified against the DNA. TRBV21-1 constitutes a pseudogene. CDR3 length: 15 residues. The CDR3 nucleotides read TGTGCCAGCAGCGGATTGGACAGGGAGCGAGAGACCCAGTACTTC. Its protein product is CASSGLDRERETQYF.

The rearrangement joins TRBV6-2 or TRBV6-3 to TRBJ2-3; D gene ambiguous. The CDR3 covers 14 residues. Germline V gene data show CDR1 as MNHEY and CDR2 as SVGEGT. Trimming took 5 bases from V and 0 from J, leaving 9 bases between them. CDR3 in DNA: TGTGCCAGCAGTCCAGATTTGAGCACAGATACGCAGTATTTT. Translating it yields CASSPDLSTDTQYF.

CDR3 residues: CASSLVGETEAFF. Written as DNA, the CDR3 is TGCGCCAGCAGCTTGGTGGGGGAGACTGAAGCTTTCTTT. The chain employs TRBV5-1 and TRBJ1-1; a weak D match, TRBD1 (5 bases). Deletions cut 0 bases from V and 5 bases from J, with 8 bases between. The CDR3 is 13 amino acids. From germline, CDR1 is SGHRS and CDR2 YFSETQ.

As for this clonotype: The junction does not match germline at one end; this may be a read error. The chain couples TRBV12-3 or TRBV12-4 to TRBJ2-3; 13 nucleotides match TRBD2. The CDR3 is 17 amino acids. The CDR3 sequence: CASSPPGTSGKPDAQYF. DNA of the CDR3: TGTGCCAGCAGTCCCCCTGGGACTAGCGGGAAGCCAGATGCGCAGTATTTT.